The rows below give T cell receptor beta chains drawn from one sample of a study of blood T cell repertoires in COVID-19. Sequenced by immunoSEQ multiplex PCR; TCRdb stores in-frame clones only, minus some. The sample has over 150,000 clones; approximately 79% are singletons. The specimen sequenced was PBMCs or T cells enriched from blood (not recorded which). Receptors originate from a woman aged 65 to 85 in a cohort exposed to, infected with or recovered from COVID-19 (not recorded which). Both conserved end residues are trimmed from each CDR3. D genes are given only for firm matches.

d_call j_call v_call cdr3_aa
- TRBJ2-1 TRBV5-6 ASSWLPAGNNEQF
TRBD1 TRBJ1-3 TRBV19 ASSAPFRGGPGNTIY
- TRBJ1-1 TRBV6-5 ASSYGGSTEAF
- TRBJ2-3 TRBV10-1 ASSVTRGDTQY
- TRBJ2-1 TRBV5-1 ASSHEGDEQF
TRBD1 TRBJ2-3 TRBV29-1 SVGTGGDTQY
- TRBJ2-6 TRBV20-1 SASRQISGANVLT
- TRBJ2-1 TRBV7-9 ASSLDYREQF
- TRBJ2-3 TRBV2 ASSDQDFLFTDTQY
TRBD1 TRBJ2-4 TRBV18 ASSPPDRVTKNIQY
- TRBJ1-3 TRBV2 ASTPVQVTGNTIY
TRBD2 TRBJ2-3 TRBV11-1 ASSWAGATDTQY
- TRBJ1-2 TRBV3-1/TRBV3-2 ASSQGAPGNYGYT
- TRBJ1-2 TRBV2 ASRRTTSGYGYT
TRBD1 TRBJ2-7 TRBV5-1 ASSRPPRGTTQPFSYEQY
- TRBJ1-3 TRBV3-1/TRBV3-2 ASSHPQGNTIY
- TRBJ2-1 TRBV7-2 ASSLEVRNEQF
TRBD2 TRBJ2-3 TRBV7-8 ASAGLAGFTDTQY
TRBD1 TRBJ2-5 TRBV5-1 ASSRDSTQETQY
TRBD2 TRBJ2-1 TRBV19 ASSIGGLAGGYGEQF
TRBD2 TRBJ2-7 TRBV6-5 ASSYSGASGLY
TRBD1 TRBJ2-4 TRBV19 ASSIAQTGGLDIQY
- TRBJ1-2 TRBV19 ASRVDSNYGYT
TRBD1 TRBJ1-1 TRBV10-3 AIRGTGNTEAF
TRBD1 TRBJ2-2 TRBV19 ASSITGGTGELF
- TRBJ1-5 TRBV12-3/TRBV12-4 ASSGHNQPQH
TRBD2 TRBJ2-1 TRBV4-2 ASSQAGTSGSYEQF
TRBD1 TRBJ2-1 TRBV5-1 ASSLYRGDYNEQF
- TRBJ1-4 TRBV3-1/TRBV3-2 ASSQVQEKLF
TRBD2 TRBJ2-5 TRBV19 ASSSGRIQETQY
TRBD1 TRBJ2-3 TRBV28 ASRGQTDTQY
TRBD2 TRBJ2-7 TRBV28 ASSLWPGLAGVQSSYEQY
- TRBJ1-3 TRBV7-7 ASSPPGPGNTIY
- TRBJ2-7 TRBV27 ASSLLGDYEQY
TRBD2 TRBJ2-3 TRBV27 ASTRRLAGTDTQY
- TRBJ1-5 TRBV6-2/TRBV6-3 ASSKHEANQPQH
TRBD1 TRBJ2-1 TRBV11-3 ASSLVTGSYYNEQF
- TRBJ1-2 TRBV6-5 ASTPSRGTIYGYT
TRBD1 TRBJ2-1 TRBV6-2/TRBV6-3 ASSYRGQGVYNEQF
- TRBJ2-5 TRBV18 ASSPRTGETQY
TRBD1 TRBJ1-6 TRBV18 ASSPVQGDSPLH
TRBD2 TRBJ2-1 TRBV18 ASSPLAGGTDEQF
- TRBJ2-7 TRBV15 ATSRGLSGLGYEQY
- TRBJ1-1 TRBV4-3 ASSRSGQYTEAF
- TRBJ1-3 TRBV27 ASIKSQGFCIGYSGNTIY
TRBD1 TRBJ1-1 TRBV11-2 AGQGQRNTEAF
TRBD2 TRBJ2-7 TRBV6-1 ASSVHSGRATYEQY
TRBD1 TRBJ1-2 TRBV7-2 ASSSGQGFYGYT
TRBD2 TRBJ2-1 TRBV27 ASSWGTSGRANEQF
- TRBJ1-4 TRBV7-9 ASSLRAGSEKLF
- TRBJ2-3 TRBV7-2 ASSSPSRSSDTQY
- TRBJ1-2 TRBV18 ASSPQREGYGYT
- TRBJ2-1 TRBV9 ASSVDGRGHNEQF